This TCR beta chain originates from a study of blood T cells in healthy people across ages. Study-wide context: Per two T cells, about one barcoded beta molecule was captured through template switching.

A remark on this clonotype: Its antigen remains unknown.

Study findings and constraints: The lack of PBMC sorting stopped any conclusive naive versus antigen-experienced comparison. Getting older went along with TCR beta diversity per million T cells dropping roughly linearly.

Alongside a J-beta primer mix, a sample-barcoded 5' primer served in a second PCR lasting about 7 to 11 cycles. The template-switch adaptor, which had 12 random nucleotides, put a tag on each cDNA molecule. From the 5' RACE reads, TCRdb called clonotypes with MiXCR, one entry per CDR3 protein. The sample consists of approximately 680,000 distinct CDR3 sequences, 32% of them appearing once. Per the germline V gene, CDR1 is SGHDT and CDR2 is YYEEEE. The CDR3 has 14 amino acids. Source material: blood. The source of this sequence is an elderly woman in good health. The chain is built from TRBV5-6 and TRBJ2-4; maybe TRBD2 (5 bases). The last part of the DNA fits TRBJ2-5 better; the J call may be wrong. CDR3 residues: CASSGIGLQETQYF. The CDR3 nucleotides read TGTGCCAGCAGCGGAATAGGACTTCAAGAGACCCAGTACTTC.